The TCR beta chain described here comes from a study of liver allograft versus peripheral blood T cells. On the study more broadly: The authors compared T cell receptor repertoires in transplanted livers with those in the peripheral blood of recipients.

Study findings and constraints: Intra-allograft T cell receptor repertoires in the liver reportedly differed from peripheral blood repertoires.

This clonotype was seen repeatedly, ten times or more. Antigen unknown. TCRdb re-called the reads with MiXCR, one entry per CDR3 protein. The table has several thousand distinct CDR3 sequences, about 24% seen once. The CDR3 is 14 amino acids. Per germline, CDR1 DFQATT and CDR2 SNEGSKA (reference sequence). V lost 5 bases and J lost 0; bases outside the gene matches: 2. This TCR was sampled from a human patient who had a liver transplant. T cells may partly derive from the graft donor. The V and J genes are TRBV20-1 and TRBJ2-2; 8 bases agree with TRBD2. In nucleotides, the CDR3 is TGCAGTGCTCGTAGCGGGACGAACACCGGGGAGCTGTTTTTT. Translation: CSARSGTNTGELFF.